A selection of T cell receptor beta chains follows, all from one sample in a study of cytomegalovirus exposure and HLA in healthy donors. TCRdb's copy holds only in-frame clones and misses some; the assay was immunoSEQ multiplex PCR. The sample holds more than 110,000 clones, about 71% seen once. Sequenced material: PBMCs. These receptors came from a woman aged 60-70 years in good health and CMV-seropositive. Both conserved end residues are part of each CDR3. D genes are given only for firm matches. Size tells how often a clone was seen (once, few, many) or the class of an expanded clone, and some rows leave it out.

CDR3 length	V gene	D gene	clone size	J gene	CDR3 protein	CDR3 DNA
12	TRBV5-4	-	-	TRBJ1-2	CASSEDIRGYTF	TGTGCCAGCAGCGAGGACATTCGAGGCTACACCTTC
16	TRBV6-5	TRBD1	-	TRBJ2-7	CASSYSLGRGPYEQYF	TGTGCCAGCAGTTACTCCTTGGGCAGGGGGCCCTACGAGCAGTACTTC
17	TRBV28	TRBD1	-	TRBJ2-7	CASSSGGRQGDSYEQYF	TGTGCCAGCAGTTCAGGGGGGCGACAGGGGGACTCCTACGAGCAGTACTTC
16	TRBV11-1	TRBD2	few	TRBJ2-1	CASSQRLAGAYNEQFF	TGTGCCAGCAGCCAACGACTAGCGGGAGCCTACAATGAGCAGTTCTTC
20	TRBV28	TRBD2	-	TRBJ2-6	CASSYPGLAGAYSGANVLTF	TGTGCCAGCAGTTATCCGGGACTAGCGGGAGCATACTCTGGGGCCAACGTCCTGACTTTC
17	TRBV5-1	TRBD1	-	TRBJ2-1	CASSLAGTASSYNEQFF	TGCGCCAGCAGCTTGGCCGGGACAGCAAGCTCCTACAATGAGCAGTTCTTC
13	TRBV2	-	few	TRBJ1-5	CASSGGRNQPQHF	TGTGCCAGCAGTGGGGGGCGCAATCAGCCCCAGCATTTT
14	TRBV12-5	-	-	TRBJ1-3	CASGLSSSGNTIYF	TGTGCTAGTGGTTTGTCCAGCTCTGGAAACACCATATATTTT
16	TRBV5-1	-	-	TRBJ1-1	CASSLRVGEWWREAFF	TGCGCCAGCAGTCTTAGAGTCGGGGAATGGTGGAGGGAAGCTTTCTTT
14	TRBV27	TRBD1	-	TRBJ1-2	CASSLGQGNYGYTF	TGTGCCAGCAGTCTGGGACAGGGCAACTATGGCTACACCTTC
17	TRBV5-6	TRBD1	-	TRBJ2-3	CASRQKQGALRTDTQYF	TGTGCCAGCAGACAGAAACAGGGGGCGTTGAGAACAGATACGCAGTATTTT
14	TRBV25-1	-	-	TRBJ2-5	CASSEYGGQETQYF	TGTGCCAGCAGTGAATACGGGGGACAAGAGACCCAGTACTTC
14	TRBV4-1	-	once	TRBJ1-3	CASSDTGTGNTIYF	TGCGCCAGCAGCGACACGGGGACTGGAAACACCATATATTTT
13	TRBV29-1	TRBD1	-	TRBJ1-1	CSVGTGVGTEAFF	TGCAGCGTTGGGACAGGGGTGGGCACTGAAGCTTTCTTT
15	TRBV7-9	-	-	TRBJ1-2	CASSSNRVIQSGYTF	TGTGCCAGCAGCTCCAACAGGGTTATCCAGAGCGGCTACACCTTC
15	TRBV30	TRBD2	-	TRBJ2-3	CAWSVLAGGADTQYF	TGTGCCTGGAGTGTACTAGCGGGAGGGGCAGATACGCAGTATTTT
13	TRBV2	-	once	TRBJ2-7	CASREASSYEQYF	TGTGCCAGCAGGGAGGCATCCTCCTACGAGCAGTACTTC
14	TRBV6-1	-	-	TRBJ1-1	CASSPVSLNTEAFF	TGTGCCAGCAGCCCCGTTAGTCTGAACACTGAAGCTTTCTTT
14	TRBV5-4	TRBD2	few	TRBJ2-1	CASSPQGGRNEQFF	TGTGCCAGCAGCCCCCAGGGCGGGAGGAATGAGCAGTTCTTC
12	TRBV28	TRBD2	-	TRBJ2-7	CASSPSGYEQYF	TGTGCCAGCAGTCCTAGCGGCTACGAGCAGTACTTC
13	TRBV5-1	-	-	TRBJ1-3	CASSLDTGNTIYF	TGCGCCAGCAGCTTGGACACTGGAAACACCATATATTTT
15	TRBV11-2	TRBD1	-	TRBJ2-2	CASSLPDRGAGELFF	TGTGCCAGCAGCCTGCCCGACAGGGGGGCCGGGGAGCTGTTTTTT
15	TRBV5-1	-	-	TRBJ1-4	CASSPTGGRGEKLFF	TGCGCCAGCAGCCCAACGGGGGGGCGCGGTGAAAAACTGTTTTTT
14	TRBV5-5	-	-	TRBJ1-3	CASNNREIGNTIYF	TGTGCCAGCAACAACAGGGAAATTGGAAACACCATATATTTT
14	TRBV2	TRBD1	-	TRBJ1-4	CASRPGQGFEKLFF	TGTGCCAGCAGGCCCGGACAGGGGTTTGAAAAACTGTTTTTT
16	TRBV5-4	-	-	TRBJ1-2	CASSLGGGQTNYGYTF	TGTGCCAGCAGCTTGGGGGGGGGACAAACTAACTATGGCTACACCTTC
14	TRBV15	-	-	TRBJ1-1	CATSRDRVNAEAFF	TGTGCCACCAGCAGAGATCGGGTGAACGCTGAAGCTTTCTTT
15	TRBV27	-	-	TRBJ2-7	CASSPTSLGHYEQYF	TGTGCCAGCAGCCCTACGTCCTTGGGGCACTACGAGCAGTACTTC
12	TRBV30	-	-	TRBJ2-7	CACSSGYYEQYF	TGTGCCTGCAGTTCAGGATACTACGAGCAGTACTTC
14	TRBV7-9	-	once	TRBJ1-2	CASSLAQGNYGYTF	TGTGCCAGCAGCTTAGCTCAGGGGAACTATGGCTACACCTTC
14	TRBV5-6	TRBD1	-	TRBJ1-5	CASSVTGGNQPQHF	TGTGCCAGCAGCGTTACAGGGGGCAATCAGCCCCAGCATTTT
13	TRBV5-6	-	-	TRBJ1-4	CASSLRGNEKLFF	TGTGCCAGCAGCTTGCGAGGGAATGAAAAACTGTTTTTT
16	TRBV5-1	-	-	TRBJ1-4	CASSLAGIQTNEKLFF	TGCGCCAGCAGCTTGGCCGGAATACAGACTAATGAAAAACTGTTTTTT
14	TRBV7-3	-	-	TRBJ2-3	CASSSRTTTDTQYF	TGTGCCAGCAGCTCCCGGACTACCACAGATACGCAGTATTTT
14	TRBV5-1	TRBD2	once	TRBJ2-5	CASSQGLAQETQYF	TGCGCCAGCAGCCAGGGACTAGCGCAGGAGACCCAGTACTTC
14	TRBV19	TRBD2	-	TRBJ2-2	CASTSGMITGELFF	TGTGCCAGTACCAGCGGGATGATTACCGGGGAGCTGTTTTTT
14	TRBV27	-	few	TRBJ2-3	CASSFNSHTDTQYF	TGTGCCAGCAGTTTCAACAGCCACACAGATACGCAGTATTTT
9	TRBV6-6	-	few	TRBJ1-1	CATNREAFF	TGTGCCACTAACCGTGAAGCTTTCTTT
16	TRBV27	-	once	TRBJ2-1	CASSLGRSGNYNEQFF	TGTGCCAGCAGTTTAGGGCGGTCGGGAAACTACAATGAGCAGTTCTTC
14	TRBV10-3	-	-	TRBJ1-1	CAIRGATDNTEAFF	TGTGCCATCAGGGGGGCTACCGATAACACTGAAGCTTTCTTT
15	TRBV2	TRBD1	-	TRBJ2-3	CASSAQGARSDTQYF	TGTGCCAGCAGTGCCCAGGGGGCGCGTTCAGATACACAGTATTTT
15	TRBV5-1	TRBD1	-	TRBJ1-4	CASSPTGETNEKLFF	TGCGCCAGCAGCCCAACAGGGGAAACTAATGAAAAACTGTTTTTT
18	TRBV5-1	TRBD1	-	TRBJ2-6	CASSGQGLRLTGANVLTF	TGCGCCAGCAGCGGACAGGGTTTAAGACTGACGGGGGCCAACGTCCTGACTTTC